These T cell receptor beta chains were read from a single sample in a study of identifying expanded T cells in peripheral blood. Clones were read by immunoSEQ multiplex PCR, and TCRdb kept only the in-frame ones, dropping some. The table includes 55,000 to 80,000 clones, about four fifths detected once. What was sequenced was blood. Receptors originate from a person aged 18 to 70 in good health. The CDR3 runs from the conserved cysteine through the conserved F or W. The D gene is left open where the match is weak. Clone sizes are given selectively: once, few, many, or a class where the clone is expanded.

d_call clone_size j_call v_call cdr3_aa cdr3_nt
NA once TRBJ1-2 TRBV30 CAAYPSNYGYTF TGTGCCGCATATCCCAGTAACTATGGCTACACCTTC
TRBD1 NA TRBJ2-2 TRBV5-1 CASSPSGTGFTGELFF TGCGCCAGCAGCCCCTCCGGGACAGGTTTCACCGGGGAGCTGTTTTTT
NA NA TRBJ2-3 TRBV6-1 CASSESFSPSSTDTQYF TGTGCCAGCAGTGAATCTTTTTCCCCCTCAAGCACAGATACGCAGTATTTT
NA many TRBJ1-2 TRBV10-3 CAISEPGQKPNYGYTF TGTGCCATCAGTGAGCCCGGACAGAAACCTAACTATGGCTACACCTTC
NA NA TRBJ2-1 TRBV6-6 CASNLQGFEQFF TGTGCCAGCAACCTTCAGGGGTTTGAGCAGTTCTTC
NA once TRBJ1-3 TRBV7-2 CASSLRYPGLSGNTIYF TGTGCCAGCAGCTTAAGATATCCAGGCCTCTCTGGAAACACCATATATTTT
TRBD1 NA TRBJ1-2 TRBV9 CASSVGTGANYGYTF TGTGCCAGCAGCGTAGGGACAGGAGCAAACTATGGCTACACCTTC
NA NA TRBJ2-2 TRBV2 CASSGLDRRAGELFF TGTGCCAGCAGTGGTCTGGACAGGAGGGCCGGGGAGCTGTTTTTT
NA NA TRBJ2-1 TRBV14 CASSQDLGEVPHEQFF TGTGCCAGCAGCCAAGATTTAGGGGAGGTCCCTCATGAGCAGTTCTTC
TRBD1 NA TRBJ1-2 TRBV28 CASRPGTGNNYGYTF TGTGCCAGCAGACCCGGGACAGGCAACAATTATGGCTACACCTTC
NA NA TRBJ1-5 TRBV2 CASSDGLSMGGWNQPQHF TGTGCCAGCAGTGACGGTTTATCGATGGGGGGCTGGAATCAGCCCCAGCATTTT
NA many TRBJ1-2 TRBV27 CASSFEGNYGYTF TGTGCCAGCAGTTTCGAGGGGAACTATGGCTACACCTTC